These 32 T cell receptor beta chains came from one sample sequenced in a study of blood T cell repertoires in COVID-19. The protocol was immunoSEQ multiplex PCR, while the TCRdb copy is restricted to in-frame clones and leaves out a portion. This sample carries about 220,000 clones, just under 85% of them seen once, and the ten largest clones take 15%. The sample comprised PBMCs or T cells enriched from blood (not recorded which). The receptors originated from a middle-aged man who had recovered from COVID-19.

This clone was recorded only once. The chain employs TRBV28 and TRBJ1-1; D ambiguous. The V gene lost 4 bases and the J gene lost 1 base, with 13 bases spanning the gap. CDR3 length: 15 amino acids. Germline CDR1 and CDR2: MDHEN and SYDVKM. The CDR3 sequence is CASSSGSRRNTEAFF. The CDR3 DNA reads TGTGCCAGCAGTTCGGGGTCGAGGAGGAACACTGAAGCTTTCTTT.

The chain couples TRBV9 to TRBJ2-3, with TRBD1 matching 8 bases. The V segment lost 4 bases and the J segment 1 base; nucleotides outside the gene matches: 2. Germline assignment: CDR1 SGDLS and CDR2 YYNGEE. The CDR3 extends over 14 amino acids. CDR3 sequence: CASSQGAGTDTQYF. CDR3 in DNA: TGTGCCAGCAGCCAGGGGGCCGGCACAGATACGCAGTATTTT.

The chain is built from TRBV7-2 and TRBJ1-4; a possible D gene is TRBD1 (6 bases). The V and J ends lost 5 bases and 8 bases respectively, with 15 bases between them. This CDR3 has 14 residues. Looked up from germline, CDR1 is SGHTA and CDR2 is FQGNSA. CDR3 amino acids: CASSLTGSNEKLFF. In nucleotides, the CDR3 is TGTGCCAGCAGCCTAACAGGGTCGAACGAAAAACTGTTTTTT.

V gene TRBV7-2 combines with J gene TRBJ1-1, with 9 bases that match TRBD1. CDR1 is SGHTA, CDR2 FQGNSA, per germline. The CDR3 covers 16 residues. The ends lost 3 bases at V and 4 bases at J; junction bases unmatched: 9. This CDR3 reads CASSLGGTGWSTEAFF. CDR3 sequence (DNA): TGTGCCAGCAGCTTGGGCGGGACAGGGTGGTCCACTGAAGCTTTCTTT.

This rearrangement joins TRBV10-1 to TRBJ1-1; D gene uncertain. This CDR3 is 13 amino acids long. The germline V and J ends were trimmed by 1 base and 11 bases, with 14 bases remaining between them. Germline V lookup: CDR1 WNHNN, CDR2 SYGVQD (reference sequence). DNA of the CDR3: TGCGCCAGCAGTGAGTATCCTTGGTCGGAGGCTTTCTTT. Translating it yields CASSEYPWSEAFF.

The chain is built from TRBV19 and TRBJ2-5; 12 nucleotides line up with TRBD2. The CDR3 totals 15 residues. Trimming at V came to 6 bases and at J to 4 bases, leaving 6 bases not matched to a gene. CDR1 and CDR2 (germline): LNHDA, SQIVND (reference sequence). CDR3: CASSRPGLAGETQYF. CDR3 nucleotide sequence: TGTGCCAGTAGCCGCCCGGGACTAGCGGGAGAGACCCAGTACTTC.

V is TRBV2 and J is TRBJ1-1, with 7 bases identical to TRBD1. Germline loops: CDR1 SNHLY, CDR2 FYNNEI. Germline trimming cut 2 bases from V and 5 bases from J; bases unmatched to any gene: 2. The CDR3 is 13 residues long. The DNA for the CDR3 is TGTGCCAGCAGTGAATTCAGGGGGACTGAAGCTTTCTTT. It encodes CASSEFRGTEAFF. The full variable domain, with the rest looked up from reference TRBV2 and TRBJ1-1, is EPEVTQTPSHQVTQMGQEVILRCVPISNHLYFYWYRQILGQKVEFLVSFYNNEISEKSEIFDDQFSVERPDGSNFTLKIRSTKLEDSAMYFCASSEFRGTEAFFGQGTRLTVV.

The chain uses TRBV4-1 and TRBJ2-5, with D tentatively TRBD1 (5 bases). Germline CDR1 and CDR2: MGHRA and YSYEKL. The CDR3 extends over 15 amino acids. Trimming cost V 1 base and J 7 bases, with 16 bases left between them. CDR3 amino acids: CASSQVNQGLATQYF. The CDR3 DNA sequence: TGCGCCAGCAGCCAAGTGAATCAGGGATTAGCGACCCAGTACTTC.

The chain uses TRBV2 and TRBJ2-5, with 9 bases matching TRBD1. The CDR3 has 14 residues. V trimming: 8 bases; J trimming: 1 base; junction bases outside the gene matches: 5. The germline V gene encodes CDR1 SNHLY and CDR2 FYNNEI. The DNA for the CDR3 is TGTGCCAGCCTCCGGGACAGGGTCCAAGAGACCCAGTACTTC. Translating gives CASLRDRVQETQYF.

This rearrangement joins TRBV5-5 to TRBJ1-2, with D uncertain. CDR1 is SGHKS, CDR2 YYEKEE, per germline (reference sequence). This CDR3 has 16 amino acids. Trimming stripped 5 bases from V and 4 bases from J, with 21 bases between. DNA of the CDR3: TGTGCCAGCAGTTCCCAATTAGGAGTAGTAAGCTATGGCTACACCTTC. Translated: CASSSQLGVVSYGYTF.

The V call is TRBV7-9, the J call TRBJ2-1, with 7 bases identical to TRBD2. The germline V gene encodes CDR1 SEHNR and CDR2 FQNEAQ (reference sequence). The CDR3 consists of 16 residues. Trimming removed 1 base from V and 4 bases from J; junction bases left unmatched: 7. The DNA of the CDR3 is TGTGCCAGCAGCTTAGTGGGCGGGAGAGGGTACAATGAGCAGTTCTTC. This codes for CASSLVGGRGYNEQFF.

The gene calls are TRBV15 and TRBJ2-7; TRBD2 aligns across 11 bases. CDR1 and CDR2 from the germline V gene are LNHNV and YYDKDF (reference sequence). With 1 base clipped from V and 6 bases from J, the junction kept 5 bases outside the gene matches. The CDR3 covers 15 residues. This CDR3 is CATSRAGLAVSEQYF. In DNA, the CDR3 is TGTGCCACCAGCAGAGCGGGACTAGCGGTTTCCGAGCAGTACTTC.

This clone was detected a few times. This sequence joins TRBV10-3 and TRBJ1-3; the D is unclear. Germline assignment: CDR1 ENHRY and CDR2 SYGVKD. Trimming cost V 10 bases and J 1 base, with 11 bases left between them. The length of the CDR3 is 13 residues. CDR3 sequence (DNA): TGTGCCAGTCGAGAAACTTCTGGAAACACCATATATTTT. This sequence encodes CASRETSGNTIYF.

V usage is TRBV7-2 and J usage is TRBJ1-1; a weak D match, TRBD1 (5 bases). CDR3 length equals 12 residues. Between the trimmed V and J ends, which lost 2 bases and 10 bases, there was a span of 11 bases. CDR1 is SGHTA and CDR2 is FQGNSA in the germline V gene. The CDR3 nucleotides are TGTGCCAGCAGCTTATATGTGGGGGGAGCTTTCTTT. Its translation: CASSLYVGGAFF. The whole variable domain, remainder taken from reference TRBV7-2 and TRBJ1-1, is GAGVSQSPSNKVTEKGKDVELRCDPISGHTALYWYRQSLGQGLEFLIYFQGNSAPDKSGLPSDRFSAERTGGSVSTLTIQRTQQEDSAVYLCASSLYVGGAFFGQGTRLTVV.

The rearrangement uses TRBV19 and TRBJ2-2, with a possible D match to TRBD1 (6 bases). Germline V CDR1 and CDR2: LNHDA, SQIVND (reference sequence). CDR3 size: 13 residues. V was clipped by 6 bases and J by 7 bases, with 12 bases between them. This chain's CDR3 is CASSAIGGGELFF. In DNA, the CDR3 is TGTGCCAGTAGCGCAATAGGGGGCGGGGAGCTGTTTTTT.

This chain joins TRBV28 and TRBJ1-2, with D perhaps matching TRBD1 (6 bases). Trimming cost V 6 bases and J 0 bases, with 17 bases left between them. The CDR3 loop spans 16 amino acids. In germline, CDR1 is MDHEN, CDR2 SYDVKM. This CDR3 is CASRPLGALANYGYTF. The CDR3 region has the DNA TGTGCCAGCAGACCTCTGGGGGCCCTCGCTAACTATGGCTACACCTTC.

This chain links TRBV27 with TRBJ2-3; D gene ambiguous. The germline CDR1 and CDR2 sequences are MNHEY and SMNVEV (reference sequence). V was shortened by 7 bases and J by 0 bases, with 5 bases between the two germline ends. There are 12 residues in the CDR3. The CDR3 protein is CASTPSTDTQYF. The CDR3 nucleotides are TGTGCCAGCACCCCTAGCACAGATACGCAGTATTTT.

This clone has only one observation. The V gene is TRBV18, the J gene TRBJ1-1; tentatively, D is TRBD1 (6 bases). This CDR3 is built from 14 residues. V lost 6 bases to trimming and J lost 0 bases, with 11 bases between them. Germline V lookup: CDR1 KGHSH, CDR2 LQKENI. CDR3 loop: CASSTDRMNTEAFF. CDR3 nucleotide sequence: TGTGCCAGCTCGACAGACAGGATGAACACTGAAGCTTTCTTT.

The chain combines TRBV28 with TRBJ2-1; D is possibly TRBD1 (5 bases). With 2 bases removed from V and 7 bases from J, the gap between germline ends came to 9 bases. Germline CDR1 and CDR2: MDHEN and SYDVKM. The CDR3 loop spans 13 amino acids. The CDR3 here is CASSLARENEQFF. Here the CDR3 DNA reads TGTGCCAGCAGTTTAGCCAGGGAAAATGAGCAGTTCTTC.

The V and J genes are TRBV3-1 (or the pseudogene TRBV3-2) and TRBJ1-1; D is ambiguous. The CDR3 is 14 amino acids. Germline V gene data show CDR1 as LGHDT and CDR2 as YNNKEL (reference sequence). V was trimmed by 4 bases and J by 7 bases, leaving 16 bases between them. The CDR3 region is CASSPRVPGVEAFF. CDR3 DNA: TGTGCCAGCAGCCCCCGGGTCCCTGGAGTTGAAGCTTTCTTT.

In nucleotides, the CDR3 is TGCGCCAGCAGCCTGTCTGGCGGGAGTGAGGGTGAGCAGTTCTTC. It yields the protein CASSLSGGSEGEQFF. The chain couples TRBV5-1 to TRBJ2-1, with 7 positions matching TRBD2. V lost 4 bases, J lost 9 bases, and 13 bases stayed unmatched. Per the germline V gene, CDR1 is SGHRS and CDR2 is YFSETQ. The CDR3 is 15 amino acids.

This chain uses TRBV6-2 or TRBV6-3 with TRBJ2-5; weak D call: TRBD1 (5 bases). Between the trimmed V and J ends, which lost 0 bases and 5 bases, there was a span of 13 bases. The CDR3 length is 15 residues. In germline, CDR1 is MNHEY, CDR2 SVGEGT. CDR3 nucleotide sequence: TGTGCCAGCAGTTACTCTCCAAGGGGTGGGGAGACCCAGTACTTC. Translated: CASSYSPRGGETQYF.

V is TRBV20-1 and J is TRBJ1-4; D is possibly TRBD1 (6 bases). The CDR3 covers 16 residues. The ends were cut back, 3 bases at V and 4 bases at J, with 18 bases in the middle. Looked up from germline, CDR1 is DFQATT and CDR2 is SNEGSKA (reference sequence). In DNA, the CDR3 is TGCAGTGCTAGTAGCTACAGGGATCTAAATAATGAAAAACTGTTTTTT. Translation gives CSASSYRDLNNEKLFF.

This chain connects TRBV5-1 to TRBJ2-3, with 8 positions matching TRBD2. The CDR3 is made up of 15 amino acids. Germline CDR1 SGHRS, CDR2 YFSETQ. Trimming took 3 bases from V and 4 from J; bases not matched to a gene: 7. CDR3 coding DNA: TGCGCCAGCAGCTCCTACGGGGGGGAAGCAGATACGCAGTATTTT. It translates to CASSSYGGEADTQYF.

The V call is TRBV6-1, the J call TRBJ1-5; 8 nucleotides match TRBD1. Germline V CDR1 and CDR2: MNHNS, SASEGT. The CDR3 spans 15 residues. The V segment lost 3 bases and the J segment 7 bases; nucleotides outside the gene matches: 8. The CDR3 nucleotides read TGTGCCAGCAGTGATATGTTAACAGGGGGGCAGCCCCAGCATTTT. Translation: CASSDMLTGGQPQHF.

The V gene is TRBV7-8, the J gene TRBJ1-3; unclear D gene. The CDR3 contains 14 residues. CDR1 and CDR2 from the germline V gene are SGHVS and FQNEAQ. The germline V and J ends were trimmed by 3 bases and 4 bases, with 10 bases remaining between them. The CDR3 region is CASSLRSEGNTIYF. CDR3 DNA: TGTGCCAGCAGCTTGAGGTCCGAGGGAAACACCATATATTTT.

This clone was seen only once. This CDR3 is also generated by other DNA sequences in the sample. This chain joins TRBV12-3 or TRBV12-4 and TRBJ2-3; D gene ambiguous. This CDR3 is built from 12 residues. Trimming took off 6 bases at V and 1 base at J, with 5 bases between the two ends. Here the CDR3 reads CASSLRTDTQYF. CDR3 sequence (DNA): TGTGCCAGCAGCCTTCGCACAGATACGCAGTATTTT.

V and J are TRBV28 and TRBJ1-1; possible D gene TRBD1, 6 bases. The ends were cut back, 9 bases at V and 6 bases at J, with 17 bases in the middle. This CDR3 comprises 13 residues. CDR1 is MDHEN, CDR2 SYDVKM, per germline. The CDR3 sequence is CASWTVIRAEAFF. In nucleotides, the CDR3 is TGTGCCAGTTGGACAGTTATCAGGGCTGAAGCTTTCTTT.

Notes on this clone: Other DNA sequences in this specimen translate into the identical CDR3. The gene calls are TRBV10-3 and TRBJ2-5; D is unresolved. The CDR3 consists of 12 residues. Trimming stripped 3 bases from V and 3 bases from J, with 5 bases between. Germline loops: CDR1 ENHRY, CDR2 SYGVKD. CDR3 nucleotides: TGTGCCATCAGTGATCGGGAAGAGACCCAGTACTTC. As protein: CAISDREETQYF.

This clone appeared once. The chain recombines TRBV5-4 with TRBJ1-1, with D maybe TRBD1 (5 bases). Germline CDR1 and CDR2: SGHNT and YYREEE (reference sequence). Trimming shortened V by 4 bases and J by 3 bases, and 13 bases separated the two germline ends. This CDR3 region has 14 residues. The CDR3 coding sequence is TGTGCCAGCAGCCCTGGGTGGGGGGACACTGAAGCTTTCTTT. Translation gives CASSPGWGDTEAFF.

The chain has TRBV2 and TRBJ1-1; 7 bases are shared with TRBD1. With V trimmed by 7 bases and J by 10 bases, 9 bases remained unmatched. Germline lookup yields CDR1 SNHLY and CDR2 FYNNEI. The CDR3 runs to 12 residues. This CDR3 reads CASIKGQAGAFF. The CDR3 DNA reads TGTGCCAGCATTAAAGGACAGGCGGGAGCTTTCTTT.

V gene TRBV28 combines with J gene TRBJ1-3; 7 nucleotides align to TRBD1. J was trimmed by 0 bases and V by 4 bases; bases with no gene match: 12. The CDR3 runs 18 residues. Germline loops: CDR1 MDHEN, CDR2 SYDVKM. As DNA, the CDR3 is TGTGCCAGCAGTTCCGCTGAGTCCAGGGGGATCTCTGGAAACACCATATATTTT. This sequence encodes CASSSAESRGISGNTIYF.